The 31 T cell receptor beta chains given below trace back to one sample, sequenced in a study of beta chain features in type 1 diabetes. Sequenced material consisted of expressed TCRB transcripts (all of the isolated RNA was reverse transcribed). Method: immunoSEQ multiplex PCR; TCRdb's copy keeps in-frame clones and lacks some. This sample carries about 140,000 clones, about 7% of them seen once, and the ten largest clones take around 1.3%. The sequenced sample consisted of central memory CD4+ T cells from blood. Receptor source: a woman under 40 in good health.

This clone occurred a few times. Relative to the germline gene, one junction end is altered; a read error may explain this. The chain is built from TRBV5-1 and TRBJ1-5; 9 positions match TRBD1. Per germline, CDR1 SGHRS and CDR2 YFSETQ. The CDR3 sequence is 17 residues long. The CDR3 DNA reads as TGCGCCAGCAGCCCGACAGGGGGATTCGGGAGCAATCAGCCCCAGAATTTT. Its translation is CASSPTGGFGSNQPQNF. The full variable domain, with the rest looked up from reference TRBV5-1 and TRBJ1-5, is KAGVTQTPRYLIKTRGQQVTLSCSPISGHRSVSWYQQTPGQGLQFLFEYFSETQRNKGNFPGRFSGRQFSNSRSEMNVSTLELGDSALYLCASSPTGGFGSNQPQNFGDGTRLSIL.

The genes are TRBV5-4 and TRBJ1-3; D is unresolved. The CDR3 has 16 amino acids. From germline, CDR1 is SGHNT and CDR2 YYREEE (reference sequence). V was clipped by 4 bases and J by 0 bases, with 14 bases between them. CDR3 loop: CASSQIQISSGNTIYF. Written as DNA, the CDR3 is TGTGCCAGCAGCCAAATACAGATATCCTCTGGAAACACCATATATTTT.

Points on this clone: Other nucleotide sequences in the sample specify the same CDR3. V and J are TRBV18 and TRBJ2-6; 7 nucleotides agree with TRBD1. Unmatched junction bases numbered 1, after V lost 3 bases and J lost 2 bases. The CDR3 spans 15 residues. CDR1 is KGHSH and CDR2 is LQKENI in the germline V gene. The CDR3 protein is CASSPDRAGANVLTF. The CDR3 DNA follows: TGTGCCAGCTCACCTGACAGGGCTGGGGCCAACGTCCTGACTTTC.

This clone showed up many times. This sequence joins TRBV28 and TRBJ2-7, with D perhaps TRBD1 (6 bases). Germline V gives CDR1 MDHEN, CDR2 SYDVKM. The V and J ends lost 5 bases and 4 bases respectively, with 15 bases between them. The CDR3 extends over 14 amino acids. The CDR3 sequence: CASSPRGVGYEQYF. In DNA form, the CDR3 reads TGTGCCAGCAGTCCCAGGGGTGTGGGATACGAGCAGTACTTC.

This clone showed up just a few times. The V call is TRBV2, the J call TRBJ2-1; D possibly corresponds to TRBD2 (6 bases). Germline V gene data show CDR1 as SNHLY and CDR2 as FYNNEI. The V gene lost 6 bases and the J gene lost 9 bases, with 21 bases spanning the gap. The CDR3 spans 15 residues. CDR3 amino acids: CASRGGGGEHGEQFF. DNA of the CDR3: TGTGCCAGCAGGGGGGGAGGAGGAGAACACGGTGAGCAGTTCTTC. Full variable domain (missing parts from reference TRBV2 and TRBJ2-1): EPEVTQTPSHQVTQMGQEVILRCVPISNHLYFYWYRQILGQKVEFLVSFYNNEISEKSEIFDDQFSVERPDGSNFTLKIRSTKLEDSAMYFCASRGGGGEHGEQFFGPGTRLTVL.

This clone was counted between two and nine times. Written as DNA, the CDR3 is TGTGCCAGCTCACCCGTACAGTCGGGGTCTAGCTCTGGAAACACCATATATTTT. Translation: CASSPVQSGSSSGNTIYF. The V call is TRBV18, the J call TRBJ1-3; D is uncertain. The CDR3 covers 18 residues. Deletions cut 3 bases from V and 0 bases from J, with 18 bases between. The V gene's germline CDR1 is KGHSH and CDR2 LQKENI. The full variable domain, rest sourced from reference TRBV18 and TRBJ1-3, is NAGVMQNPRHLVRRRGQEARLRCSPMKGHSHVYWYRQLPEEGLKFMVYLQKENIIDESGMPKERFSAEFPKEGPSILRIQQVVRGDSAAYFCASSPVQSGSSSGNTIYFGEGSWLTVV.

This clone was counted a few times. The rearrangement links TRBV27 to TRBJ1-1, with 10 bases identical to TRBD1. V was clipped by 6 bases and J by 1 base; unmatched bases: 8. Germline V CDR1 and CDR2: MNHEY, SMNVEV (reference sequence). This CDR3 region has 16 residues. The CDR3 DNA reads TGTGCCAGCAGATACTCCGGGACAGGGGAGAACACTGAAGCTTTCTTT. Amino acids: CASRYSGTGENTEAFF.

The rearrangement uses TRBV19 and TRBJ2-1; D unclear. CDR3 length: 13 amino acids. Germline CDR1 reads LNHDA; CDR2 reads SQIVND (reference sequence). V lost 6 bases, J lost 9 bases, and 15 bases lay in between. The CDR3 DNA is TGTGCCAGTAGGAAAAACGGCGGTGGTGAGCAGTTCTTC. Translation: CASRKNGGGEQFF.

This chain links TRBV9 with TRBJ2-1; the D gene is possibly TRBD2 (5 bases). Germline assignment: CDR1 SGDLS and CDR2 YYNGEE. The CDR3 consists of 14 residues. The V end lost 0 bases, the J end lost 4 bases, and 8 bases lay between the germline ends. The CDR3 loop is CASSVASRYNEQFF. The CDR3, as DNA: TGTGCCAGCAGCGTAGCTAGCCGATACAATGAGCAGTTCTTC. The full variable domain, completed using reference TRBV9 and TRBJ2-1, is DSGVTQTPKHLITATGQRVTLRCSPRSGDLSVYWYQQSLDQGLQFLIQYYNGEERAKGNILERFSAQQFPDLHSELNLSSLELGDSALYFCASSVASRYNEQFFGPGTRLTVL.

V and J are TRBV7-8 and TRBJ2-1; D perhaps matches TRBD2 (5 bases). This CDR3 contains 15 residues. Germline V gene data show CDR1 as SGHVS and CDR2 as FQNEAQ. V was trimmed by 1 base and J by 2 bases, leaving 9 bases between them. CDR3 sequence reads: CASSLEGAPYNEQFF. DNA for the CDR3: TGTGCCAGCAGCTTAGAGGGAGCTCCCTACAATGAGCAGTTCTTC.

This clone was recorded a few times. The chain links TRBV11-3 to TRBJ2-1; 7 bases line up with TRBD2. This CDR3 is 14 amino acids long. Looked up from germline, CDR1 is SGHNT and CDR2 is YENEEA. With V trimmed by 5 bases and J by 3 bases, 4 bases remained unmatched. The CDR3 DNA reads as TGTGCCAGCAGCCCCGGGACTAACTACAATGAGCAGTTCTTC. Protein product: CASSPGTNYNEQFF.

CDR3 loop: CASSLTELQGLDATGIYEQYF. The CDR3 DNA reads as TGTGCCAGCTCACTCACGGAACTCCAGGGTTTGGATGCTACCGGAATCTACGAGCAGTACTTC. The rearrangement joins TRBV18 to TRBJ2-7, with D tentatively TRBD1 (5 bases). CDR3 length: 21 amino acids. Trimming removed 4 bases at V and 3 bases at J, with 34 bases between. The V gene's germline CDR1 is KGHSH and CDR2 LQKENI. Full variable domain (outside the CDR3, taken from reference TRBV18 and TRBJ2-7): NAGVMQNPRHLVRRRGQEARLRCSPMKGHSHVYWYRQLPEEGLKFMVYLQKENIIDESGMPKERFSAEFPKEGPSILRIQQVVRGDSAAYFCASSLTELQGLDATGIYEQYFGPGTRLTVT.

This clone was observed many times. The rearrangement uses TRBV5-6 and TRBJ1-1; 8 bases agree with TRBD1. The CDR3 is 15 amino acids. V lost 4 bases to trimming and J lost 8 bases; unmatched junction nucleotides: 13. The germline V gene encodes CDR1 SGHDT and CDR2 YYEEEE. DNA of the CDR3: TGTGCCAGCAGCCGACGCCGGGACAGGAGGGAGGAAGCTTTCTTT. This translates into CASSRRRDRREEAFF.

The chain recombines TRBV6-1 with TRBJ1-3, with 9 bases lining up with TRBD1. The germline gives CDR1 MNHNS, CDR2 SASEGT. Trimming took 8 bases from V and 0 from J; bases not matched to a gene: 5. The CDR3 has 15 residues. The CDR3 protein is CASWTGADSGNTIYF. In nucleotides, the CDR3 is TGTGCCAGCTGGACAGGGGCGGACTCTGGAAACACCATATATTTT.

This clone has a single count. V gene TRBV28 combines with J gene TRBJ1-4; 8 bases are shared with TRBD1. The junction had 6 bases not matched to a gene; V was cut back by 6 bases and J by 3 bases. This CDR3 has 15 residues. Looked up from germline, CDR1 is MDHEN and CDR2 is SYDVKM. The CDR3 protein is CASRRMGQANEKLFF. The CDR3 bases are TGTGCCAGCAGGAGGATGGGACAGGCTAATGAAAAACTGTTTTTT.

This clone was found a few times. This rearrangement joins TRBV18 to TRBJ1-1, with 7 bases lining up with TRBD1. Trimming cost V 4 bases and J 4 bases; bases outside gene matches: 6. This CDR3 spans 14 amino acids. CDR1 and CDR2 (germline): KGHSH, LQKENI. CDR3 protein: CASSQGTEVTEAFF. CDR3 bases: TGTGCCAGCTCACAAGGGACAGAGGTCACTGAAGCTTTCTTT.

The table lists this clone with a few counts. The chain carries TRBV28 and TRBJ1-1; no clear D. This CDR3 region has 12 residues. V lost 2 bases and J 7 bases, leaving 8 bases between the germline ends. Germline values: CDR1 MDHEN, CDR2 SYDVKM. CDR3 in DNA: TGTGCCAGCAGTTTAATGGAGGGTGAAGCTTTCTTT. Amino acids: CASSLMEGEAFF.

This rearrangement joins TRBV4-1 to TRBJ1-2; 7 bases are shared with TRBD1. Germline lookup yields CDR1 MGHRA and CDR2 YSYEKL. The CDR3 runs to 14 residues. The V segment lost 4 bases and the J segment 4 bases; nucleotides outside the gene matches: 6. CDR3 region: CASSRQGSGYGYTF. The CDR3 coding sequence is TGCGCCAGCAGCCGACAGGGTTCAGGCTATGGCTACACCTTC.

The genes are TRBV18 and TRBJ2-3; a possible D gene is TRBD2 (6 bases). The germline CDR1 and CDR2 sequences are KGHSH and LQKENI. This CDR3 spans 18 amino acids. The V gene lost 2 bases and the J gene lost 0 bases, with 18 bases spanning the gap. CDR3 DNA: TGTGCCAGCTCACCAAACTCGGGGGACGATACTAGCACAGATACGCAGTATTTT. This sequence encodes CASSPNSGDDTSTDTQYF.

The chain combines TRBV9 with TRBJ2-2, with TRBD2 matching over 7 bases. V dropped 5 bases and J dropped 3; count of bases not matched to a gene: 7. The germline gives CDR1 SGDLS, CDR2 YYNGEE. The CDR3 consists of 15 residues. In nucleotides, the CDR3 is TGTGCCAGCAGAGCAGCGGGGCTGGACACCGGGGAGCTGTTTTTT. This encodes CASRAAGLDTGELFF.

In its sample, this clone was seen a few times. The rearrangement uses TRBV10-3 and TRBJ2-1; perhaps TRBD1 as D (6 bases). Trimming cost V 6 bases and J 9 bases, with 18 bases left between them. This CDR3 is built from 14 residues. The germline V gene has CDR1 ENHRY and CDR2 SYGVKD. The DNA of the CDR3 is TGTGCCATCAGCGAGGCGGTGGGGGCGGGTGAGCAGTTCTTC. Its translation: CAISEAVGAGEQFF.

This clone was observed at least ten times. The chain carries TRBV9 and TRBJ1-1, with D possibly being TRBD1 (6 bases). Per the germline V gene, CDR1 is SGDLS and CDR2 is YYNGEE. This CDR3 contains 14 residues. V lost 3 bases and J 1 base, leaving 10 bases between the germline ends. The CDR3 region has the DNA TGTGCCAGCAGCGCCCAGACAGGGAACACTGAAGCTTTCTTT. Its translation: CASSAQTGNTEAFF.

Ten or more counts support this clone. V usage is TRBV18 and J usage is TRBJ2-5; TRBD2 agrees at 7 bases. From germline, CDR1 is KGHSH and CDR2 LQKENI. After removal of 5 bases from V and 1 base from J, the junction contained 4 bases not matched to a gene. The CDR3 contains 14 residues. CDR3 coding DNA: TGTGCCAGCTCATCCGGGACTACCCAAGAGACCCAGTACTTC. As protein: CASSSGTTQETQYF.

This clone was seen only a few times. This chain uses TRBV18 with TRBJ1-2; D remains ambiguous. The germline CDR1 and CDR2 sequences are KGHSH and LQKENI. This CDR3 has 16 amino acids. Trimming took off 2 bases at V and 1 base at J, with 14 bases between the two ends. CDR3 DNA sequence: TGTGCCAGCTCACCATCGAACATCGTTAATAACTATGGCTACACCTTC. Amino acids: CASSPSNIVNNYGYTF. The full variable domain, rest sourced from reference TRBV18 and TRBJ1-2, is NAGVMQNPRHLVRRRGQEARLRCSPMKGHSHVYWYRQLPEEGLKFMVYLQKENIIDESGMPKERFSAEFPKEGPSILRIQQVVRGDSAAYFCASSPSNIVNNYGYTFGSGTRLTVV.

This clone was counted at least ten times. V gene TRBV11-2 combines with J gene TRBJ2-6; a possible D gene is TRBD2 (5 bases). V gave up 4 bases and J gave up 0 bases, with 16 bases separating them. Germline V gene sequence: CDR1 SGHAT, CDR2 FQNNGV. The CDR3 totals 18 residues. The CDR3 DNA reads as TGTGCCAGCAGCTCCTCGGGGTTAATCCTCTCTGGGGCCAACGTCCTGACTTTC. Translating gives CASSSSGLILSGANVLTF.

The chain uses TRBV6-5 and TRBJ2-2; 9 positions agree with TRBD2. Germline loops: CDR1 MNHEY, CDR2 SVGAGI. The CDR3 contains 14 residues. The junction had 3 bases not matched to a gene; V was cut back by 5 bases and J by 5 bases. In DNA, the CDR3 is TGTGCCAGCAGTAGGACTAGCGCGACCGGGGAGCTGTTTTTT. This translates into CASSRTSATGELFF.

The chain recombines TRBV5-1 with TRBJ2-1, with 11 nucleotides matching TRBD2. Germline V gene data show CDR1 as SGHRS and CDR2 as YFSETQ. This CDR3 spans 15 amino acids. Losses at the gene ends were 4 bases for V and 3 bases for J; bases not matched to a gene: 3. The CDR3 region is CASSPTSGSYNEQFF. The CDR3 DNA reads TGCGCCAGCAGCCCAACTAGCGGGAGCTACAATGAGCAGTTCTTC.

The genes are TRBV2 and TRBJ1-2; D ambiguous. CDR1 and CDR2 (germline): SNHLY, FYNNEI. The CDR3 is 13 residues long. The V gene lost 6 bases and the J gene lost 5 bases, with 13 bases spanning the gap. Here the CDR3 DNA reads TGTGCCAGCAGGCCCTCGACGGGGTATGGCTACACCTTC. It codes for CASRPSTGYGYTF.

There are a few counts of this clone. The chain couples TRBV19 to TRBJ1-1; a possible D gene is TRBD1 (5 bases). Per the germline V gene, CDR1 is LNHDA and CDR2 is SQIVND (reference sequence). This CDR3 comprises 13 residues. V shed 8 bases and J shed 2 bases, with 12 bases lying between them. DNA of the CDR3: TGTGCCAGTGCGCGCAGGGCCAACACTGAAGCTTTCTTT. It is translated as CASARRANTEAFF.

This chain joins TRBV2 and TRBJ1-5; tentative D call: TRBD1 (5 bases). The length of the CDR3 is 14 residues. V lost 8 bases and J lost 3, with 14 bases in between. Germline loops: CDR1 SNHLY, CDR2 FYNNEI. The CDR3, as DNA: TGTGCCAGCGTATCGTCCAGGGACAATCAGCCCCAGCATTTT. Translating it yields CASVSSRDNQPQHF.

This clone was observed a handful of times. CDR3 in amino acids: CASSPGNYGYTF. DNA of the CDR3: TGTGCCAGCAGTCCAGGTAACTATGGCTACACCTTC. V and J are TRBV27 and TRBJ1-2, with D unresolved. This CDR3 is built from 12 residues. Trimming left V 5 bases short and J 1 base short, with 5 bases between. From germline, CDR1 is MNHEY and CDR2 SMNVEV (reference sequence).